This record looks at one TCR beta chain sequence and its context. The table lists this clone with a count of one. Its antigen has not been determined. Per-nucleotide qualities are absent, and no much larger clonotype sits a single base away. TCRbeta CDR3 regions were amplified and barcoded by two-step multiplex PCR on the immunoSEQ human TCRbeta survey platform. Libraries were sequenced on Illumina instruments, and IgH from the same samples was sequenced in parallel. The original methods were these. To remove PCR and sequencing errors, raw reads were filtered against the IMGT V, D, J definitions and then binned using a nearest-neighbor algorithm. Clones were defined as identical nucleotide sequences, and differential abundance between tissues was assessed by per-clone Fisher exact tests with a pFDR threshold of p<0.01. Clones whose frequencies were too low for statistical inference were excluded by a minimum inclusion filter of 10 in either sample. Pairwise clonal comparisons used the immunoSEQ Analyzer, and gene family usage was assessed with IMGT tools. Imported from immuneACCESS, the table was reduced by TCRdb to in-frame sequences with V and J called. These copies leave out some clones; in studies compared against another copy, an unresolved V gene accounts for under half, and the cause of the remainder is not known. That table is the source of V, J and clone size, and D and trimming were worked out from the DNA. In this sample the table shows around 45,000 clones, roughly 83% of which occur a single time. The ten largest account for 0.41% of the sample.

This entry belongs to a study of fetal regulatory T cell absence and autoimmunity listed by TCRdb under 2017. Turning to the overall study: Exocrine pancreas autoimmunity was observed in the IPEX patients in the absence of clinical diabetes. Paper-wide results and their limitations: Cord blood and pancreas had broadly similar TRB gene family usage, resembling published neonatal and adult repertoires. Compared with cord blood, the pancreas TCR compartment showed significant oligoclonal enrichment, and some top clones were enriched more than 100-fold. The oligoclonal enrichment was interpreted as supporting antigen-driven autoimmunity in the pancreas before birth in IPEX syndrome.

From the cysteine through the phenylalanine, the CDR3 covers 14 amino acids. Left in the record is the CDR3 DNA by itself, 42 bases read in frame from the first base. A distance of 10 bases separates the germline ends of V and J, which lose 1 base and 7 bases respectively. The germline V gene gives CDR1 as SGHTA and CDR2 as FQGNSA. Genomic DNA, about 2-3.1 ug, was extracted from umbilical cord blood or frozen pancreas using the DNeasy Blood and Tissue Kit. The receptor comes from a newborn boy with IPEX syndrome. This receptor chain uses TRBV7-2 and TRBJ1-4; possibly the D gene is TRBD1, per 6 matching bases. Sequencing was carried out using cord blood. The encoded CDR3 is CASSLEGGGEKLFF. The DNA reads TGTGCCAGCAGCTTAGAGGGGGGCGGTGAAAAACTGTTTTTT.